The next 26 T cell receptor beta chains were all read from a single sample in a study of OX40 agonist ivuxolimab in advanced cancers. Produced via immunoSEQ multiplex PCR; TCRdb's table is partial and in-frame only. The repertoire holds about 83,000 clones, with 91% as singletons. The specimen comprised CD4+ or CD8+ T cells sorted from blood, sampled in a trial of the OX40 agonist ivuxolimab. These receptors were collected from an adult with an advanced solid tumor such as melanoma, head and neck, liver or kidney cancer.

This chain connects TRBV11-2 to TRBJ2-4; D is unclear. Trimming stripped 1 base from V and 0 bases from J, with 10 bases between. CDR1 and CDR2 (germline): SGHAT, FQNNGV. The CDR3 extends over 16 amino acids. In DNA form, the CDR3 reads TGTGCCAGCAGCTTAGGTACTTACGTAGCCAAAAACATTCAGTACTTC. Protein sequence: CASSLGTYVAKNIQYF. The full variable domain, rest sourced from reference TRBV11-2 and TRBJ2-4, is EAGVAQSPRYKIIEKRQSVAFWCNPISGHATLYWYQQILGQGPKLLIQFQNNGVVDDSQLPKDRFSAERLKGVDSTLKIQPAKLEDSAVYLCASSLGTYVAKNIQYFGAGTRLSVL.

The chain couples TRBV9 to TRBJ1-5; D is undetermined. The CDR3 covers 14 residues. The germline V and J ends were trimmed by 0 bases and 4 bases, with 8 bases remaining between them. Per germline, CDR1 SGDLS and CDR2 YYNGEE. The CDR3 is CASSVEPLNQPQHF. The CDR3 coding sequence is TGTGCCAGCAGCGTAGAGCCCTTGAATCAGCCCCAGCATTTT.

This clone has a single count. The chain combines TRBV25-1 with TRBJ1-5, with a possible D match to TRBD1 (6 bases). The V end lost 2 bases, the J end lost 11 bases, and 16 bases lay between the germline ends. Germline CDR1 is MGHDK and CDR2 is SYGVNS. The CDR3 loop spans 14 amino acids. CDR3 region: CASSESGGEGAQHF. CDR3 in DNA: TGTGCCAGCAGTGAAAGCGGAGGGGAGGGGGCCCAGCATTTT.

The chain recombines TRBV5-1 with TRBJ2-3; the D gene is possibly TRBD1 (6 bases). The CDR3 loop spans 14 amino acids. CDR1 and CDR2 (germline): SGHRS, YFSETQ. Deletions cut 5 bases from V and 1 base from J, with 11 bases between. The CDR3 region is CASRRDRRTDTQYF. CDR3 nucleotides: TGCGCCAGCAGACGTGACAGGCGCACAGATACGCAGTATTTT.

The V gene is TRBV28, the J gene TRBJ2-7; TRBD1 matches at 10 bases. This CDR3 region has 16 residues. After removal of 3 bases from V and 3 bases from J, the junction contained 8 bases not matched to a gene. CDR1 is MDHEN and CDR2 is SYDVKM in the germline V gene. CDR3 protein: CASSFPRTGGSYEQYF. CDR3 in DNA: TGTGCCAGCAGTTTCCCTAGGACAGGGGGAAGCTACGAGCAGTACTTC.

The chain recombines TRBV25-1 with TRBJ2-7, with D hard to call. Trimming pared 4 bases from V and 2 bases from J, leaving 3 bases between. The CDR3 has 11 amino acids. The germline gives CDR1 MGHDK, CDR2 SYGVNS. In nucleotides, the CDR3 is TGTGCCAGCAGTGTGACCTACGAGCAGTACTTC. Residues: CASSVTYEQYF.

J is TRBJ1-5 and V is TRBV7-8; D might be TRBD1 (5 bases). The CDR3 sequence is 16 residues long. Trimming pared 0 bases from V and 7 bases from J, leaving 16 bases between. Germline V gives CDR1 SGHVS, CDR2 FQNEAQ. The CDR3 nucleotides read TGTGCCAGCAGCTTAGCGTTGGTGGGGGAGTTGCAGCCCCAGCATTTT. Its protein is CASSLALVGELQPQHF.

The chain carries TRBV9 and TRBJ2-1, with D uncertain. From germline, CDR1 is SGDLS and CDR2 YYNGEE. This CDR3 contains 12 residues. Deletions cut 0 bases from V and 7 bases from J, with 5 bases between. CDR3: CASSVGINEQFF. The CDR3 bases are TGTGCCAGCAGCGTAGGAATAAATGAGCAGTTCTTC.

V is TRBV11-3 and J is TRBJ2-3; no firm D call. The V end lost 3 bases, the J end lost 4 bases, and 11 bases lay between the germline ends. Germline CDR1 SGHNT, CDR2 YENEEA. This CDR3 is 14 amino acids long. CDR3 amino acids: CASSFSLRADTQYF. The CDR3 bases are TGTGCCAGCAGCTTTTCCCTTAGAGCAGATACGCAGTATTTT.

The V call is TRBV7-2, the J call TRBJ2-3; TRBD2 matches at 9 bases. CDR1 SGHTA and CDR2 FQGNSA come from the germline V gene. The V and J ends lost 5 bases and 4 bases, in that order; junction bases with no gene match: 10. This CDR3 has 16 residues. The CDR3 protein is CASSPALAGLSDTQYF. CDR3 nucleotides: TGTGCCAGCAGCCCCGCCCTAGCGGGACTGTCAGATACGCAGTATTTT.

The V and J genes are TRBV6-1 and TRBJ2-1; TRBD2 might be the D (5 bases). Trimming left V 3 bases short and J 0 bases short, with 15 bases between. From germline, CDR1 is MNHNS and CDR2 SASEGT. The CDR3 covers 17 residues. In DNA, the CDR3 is TGTGCCAGCAGTGAGAGCCCTCGGGGAGCCTCCTACAATGAGCAGTTCTTC. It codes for CASSESPRGASYNEQFF.

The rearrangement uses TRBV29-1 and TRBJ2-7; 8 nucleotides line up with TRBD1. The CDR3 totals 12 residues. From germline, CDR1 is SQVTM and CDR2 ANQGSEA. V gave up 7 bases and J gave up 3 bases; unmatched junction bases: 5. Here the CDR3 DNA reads TGCAGCGCTCGGACAGGGCTCTACGAGCAGTACTTC. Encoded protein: CSARTGLYEQYF.

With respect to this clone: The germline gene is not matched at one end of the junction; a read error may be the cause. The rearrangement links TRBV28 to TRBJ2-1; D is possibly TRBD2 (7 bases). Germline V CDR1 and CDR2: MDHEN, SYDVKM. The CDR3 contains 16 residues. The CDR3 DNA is TGTGCCAGTAGTTTAGGGGGGGGACTCTCCTACAATGAGCAGTTCTTC. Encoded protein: CASSLGGGLSYNEQFF.

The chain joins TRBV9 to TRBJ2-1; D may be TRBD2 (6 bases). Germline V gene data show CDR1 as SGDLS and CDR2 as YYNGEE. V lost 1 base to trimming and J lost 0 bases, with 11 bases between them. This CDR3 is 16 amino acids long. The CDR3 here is CASSVYVAASYNEQFF. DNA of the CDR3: TGTGCCAGCAGCGTATACGTAGCGGCCTCCTACAATGAGCAGTTCTTC.

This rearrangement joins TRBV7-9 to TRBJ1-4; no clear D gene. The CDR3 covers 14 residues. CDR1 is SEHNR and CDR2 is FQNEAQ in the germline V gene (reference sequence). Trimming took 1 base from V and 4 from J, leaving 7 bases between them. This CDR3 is CASSLGYGNEKLFF. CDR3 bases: TGTGCCAGCAGCTTAGGTTACGGTAATGAAAAACTGTTTTTT.

CDR3 sequence reads: CASSLMSRTRYNEQFF. The CDR3 nucleotides read TGCGCCAGCAGCTTGATGTCTCGGACTAGATACAATGAGCAGTTCTTC. This rearrangement joins TRBV5-1 to TRBJ2-1, with 7 bases aligning to TRBD2. CDR1 is SGHRS, CDR2 YFSETQ, per germline. This CDR3 contains 16 residues. V was pared by 1 base and J by 4 bases, with 8 bases of the junction left unmatched.

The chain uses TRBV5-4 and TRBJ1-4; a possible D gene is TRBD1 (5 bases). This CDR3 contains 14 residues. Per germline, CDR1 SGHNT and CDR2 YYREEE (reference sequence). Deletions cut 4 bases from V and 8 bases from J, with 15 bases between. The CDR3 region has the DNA TGTGCCAGCAGCGCGGAGGGGTATCGGGAAAAACTGTTTTTT. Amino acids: CASSAEGYREKLFF.

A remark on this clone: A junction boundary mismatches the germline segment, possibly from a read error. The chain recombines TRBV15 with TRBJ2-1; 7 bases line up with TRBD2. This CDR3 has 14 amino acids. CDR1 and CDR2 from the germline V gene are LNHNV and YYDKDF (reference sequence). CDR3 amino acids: CASSPGTTYNEQFF. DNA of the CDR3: TGTGCCAGCAGCCCGGGGACTACCTACAATGAGCAGTTCTTC.

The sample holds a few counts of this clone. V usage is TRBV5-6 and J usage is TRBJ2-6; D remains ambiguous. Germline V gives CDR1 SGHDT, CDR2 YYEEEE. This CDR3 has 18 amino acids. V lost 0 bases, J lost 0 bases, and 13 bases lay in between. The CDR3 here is CASSLVFIPTSGANVLTF. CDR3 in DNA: TGTGCCAGCAGCTTGGTGTTCATCCCAACCTCTGGGGCCAACGTCCTGACTTTC.

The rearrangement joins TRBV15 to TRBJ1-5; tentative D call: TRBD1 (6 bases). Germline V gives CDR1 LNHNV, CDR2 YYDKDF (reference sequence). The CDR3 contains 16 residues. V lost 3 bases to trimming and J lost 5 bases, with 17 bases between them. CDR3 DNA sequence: TGTGCCACCAGCAGTGAGTTGGACAGCGATGATCAGCCCCAGCATTTT. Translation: CATSSELDSDDQPQHF.

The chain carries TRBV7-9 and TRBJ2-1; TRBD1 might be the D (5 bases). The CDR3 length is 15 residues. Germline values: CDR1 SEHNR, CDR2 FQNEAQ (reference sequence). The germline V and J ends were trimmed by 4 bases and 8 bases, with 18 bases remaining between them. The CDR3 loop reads CASSSPLLGHHEQFF. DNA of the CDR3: TGTGCCAGCAGCTCGCCGCTTCTAGGACATCATGAGCAGTTCTTC.

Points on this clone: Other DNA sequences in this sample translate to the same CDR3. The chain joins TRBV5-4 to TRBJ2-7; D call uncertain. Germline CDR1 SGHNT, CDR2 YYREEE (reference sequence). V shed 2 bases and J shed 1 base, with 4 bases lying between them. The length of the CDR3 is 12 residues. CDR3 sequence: CASSFSSYEQYF. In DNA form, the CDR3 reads TGTGCCAGCAGCTTCTCGTCCTACGAGCAGTACTTC.

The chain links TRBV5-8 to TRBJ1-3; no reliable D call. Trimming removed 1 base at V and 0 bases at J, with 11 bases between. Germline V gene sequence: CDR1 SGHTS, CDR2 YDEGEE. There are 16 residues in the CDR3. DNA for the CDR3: TGTGCCAGCAGCTTGAGGGAATGGGGCTCTGGAAACACCATATATTTT. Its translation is CASSLREWGSGNTIYF. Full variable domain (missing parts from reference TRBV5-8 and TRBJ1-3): EAGVTQSPTHLIKTRGQQATLRCSPISGHTSVYWYQQALGLGLQFLLWYDEGEERNRGNFPPRFSGRQFPNYSSELNVNALELEDSALYLCASSLREWGSGNTIYFGEGSWLTVV.

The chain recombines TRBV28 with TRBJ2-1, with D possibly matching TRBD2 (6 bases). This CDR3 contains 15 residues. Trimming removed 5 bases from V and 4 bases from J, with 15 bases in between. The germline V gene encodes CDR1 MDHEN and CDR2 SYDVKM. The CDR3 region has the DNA TGTGCCAGCAGTCCCTTGGCGGGGTGGTACAATGAGCAGTTCTTC. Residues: CASSPLAGWYNEQFF. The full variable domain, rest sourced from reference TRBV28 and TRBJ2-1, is DVKVTQSSRYLVKRTGEKVFLECVQDMDHENMFWYRQDPGLGLRLIYFSYDVKMKEKGDIPEGYSVSREKKERFSLILESASTNQTSMYLCASSPLAGWYNEQFFGPGTRLTVL.

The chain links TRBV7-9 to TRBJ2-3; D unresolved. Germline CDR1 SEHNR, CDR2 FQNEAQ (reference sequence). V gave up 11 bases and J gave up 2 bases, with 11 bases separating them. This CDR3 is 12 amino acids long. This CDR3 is CADKVHTDTQYF. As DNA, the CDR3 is TGTGCCGACAAAGTACACACAGATACGCAGTATTTT. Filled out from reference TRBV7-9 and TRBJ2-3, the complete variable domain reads DTGVSQNPRHKITKRGQNVTFRCDPISEHNRLYWYRQTLGQGPEFLTYFQNEAQLEKSRLLSDRFSAERPKGSFSTLEIQRTEQGDSAMYLCADKVHTDTQYFGPGTRLTVL.

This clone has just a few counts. CDR3 region: CASRGHRGRDFQPQHF. CDR3 sequence (DNA): TGTGCCAGCAGGGGGCACAGGGGGCGGGATTTTCAGCCCCAGCATTTT. The V and J genes are TRBV6-4 and TRBJ1-5; the match to TRBD1 covers 9 bases. Unmatched junction bases numbered 12, after V lost 6 bases and J lost 6 bases. This CDR3 is built from 16 residues. Per the germline V gene, CDR1 is MRHNA and CDR2 is SNTAGT.